These 8 T cell receptor beta chains share one sample of origin, sequenced in a study of blood T cell repertoires in COVID-19 (dated by TCRdb to about 2020). Libraries were made using the immunoSEQ multiplex PCR assay. TCRdb re-hosts the immuneACCESS table, in-frame sequences only. Its copies lack some clones; in the studies checked, an unresolved V gene accounts for under half of them, and the cause for the rest is not known. For this sample the table gives 200,000 or so clones, of which around four fifths were detected only once. 0.95% of the sample lies in the top ten. Input material: peripheral blood. The source is a man aged 55-75 years with COVID-19, enrolled during active disease.

There are a few counts of this clone. For the CDR3, the DNA is TGTGCCAGCAGCCCCTTGACAGGATTCATGGAACTGTTTTTT. Amino acids: CASSPLTGFMELFF. The V gene is TRBV11-2, the J gene TRBJ1-4; D is perhaps TRBD1 (6 bases). This CDR3 contains 14 residues. CDR1 and CDR2 from the germline V gene are SGHAT and FQNNGV. Trimming pared 5 bases from V and 12 bases from J, leaving 19 bases between.

V gene TRBV10-3 combines with J gene TRBJ1-2; TRBD1 matches at 10 bases. The CDR3 loop spans 13 amino acids. Germline V gives CDR1 ENHRY, CDR2 SYGVKD. With 7 bases clipped from V and 4 bases from J, the junction kept 3 bases outside the gene matches. CDR3 DNA sequence: TGTGCCATCACCTGGGACAGGGGCTATGGCTACACCTTC. As protein: CAITWDRGYGYTF.

This clone occurred many times. The chain combines TRBV5-6 with TRBJ1-2; 9 bases agree with TRBD1. The germline CDR1 and CDR2 sequences are SGHDT and YYEEEE. The CDR3 has 14 amino acids. V lost 2 bases and J lost 4; bases outside the gene matches: 3. The CDR3, as DNA: TGTGCCAGCAGCTTTCGGACAGGGGCCTATGGCTACACCTTC. Its translation: CASSFRTGAYGYTF.

This chain uses TRBV6-5 with TRBJ1-2, with a tentative D call TRBD1 (6 bases). The CDR3 contains 14 residues. Germline V gene lookup returns CDR1 MNHEY and CDR2 SVGAGI. V lost 8 bases and J lost 3, with 16 bases in between. CDR3 DNA sequence: TGTGCCAGCTGGGGGCAAGGGCGGCACTATGGCTACACCTTC. Translating it yields CASWGQGRHYGYTF.

The chain employs TRBV18 and TRBJ1-2; D possibly corresponds to TRBD1 (6 bases). V was cut by 6 bases and J by 8 bases, with 25 bases left in between. The CDR3 extends over 16 amino acids. CDR1 is KGHSH and CDR2 is LQKENI in the germline V gene. In nucleotides, the CDR3 is TGTGCCAGCTCGTCCGCCCCAGGGGCAACGCTCGGGGGCTACACCTTC. Amino acids: CASSSAPGATLGGYTF.

This chain uses TRBV6-5 with TRBJ1-5; a possible D gene is TRBD1 (5 bases). The germline V gene has CDR1 MNHEY and CDR2 SVGAGI. The V end lost 7 bases, the J end lost 2 bases, and 9 bases lay between the germline ends. This CDR3 comprises 13 residues. This CDR3 reads CASKGQGNQPQHF. CDR3 DNA: TGTGCCAGCAAGGGGCAAGGCAATCAGCCCCAGCATTTT.

The V and J genes are TRBV6-4 and TRBJ1-1; no clear D. V lost 3 bases, J lost 0 bases, and 5 bases lay in between. CDR3 length: 13 residues. Germline CDR1 is MRHNA and CDR2 is SNTAGT. CDR3 in amino acids: CASSEHLNTEAFF. In DNA form, the CDR3 reads TGTGCCAGCAGTGAGCACTTGAACACTGAAGCTTTCTTT.

This rearrangement joins TRBV30 to TRBJ1-6; possibly TRBD1 for D (6 bases). The CDR3 runs to 13 residues. Germline V gives CDR1 GTSNPN, CDR2 SVGIG (reference sequence). The V end lost 0 bases, the J end lost 13 bases, and 13 bases lay between the germline ends. The CDR3 DNA is TGTGCCTGGAGTGTAACACAGGGTGACCCCCTCCACTTT. As protein: CAWSVTQGDPLHF.